The following is a TCR beta chain sequence with its context. This record comes from a study of shared clonotypes between healthy human individuals. Unmatched junction bases numbered 5, after V lost 4 bases and J lost 1 base. In germline, CDR1 is SGHRS, CDR2 YFSETQ. This CDR3 is built from 15 residues. Profiling relied on immunoSEQ multiplex PCR, and the TCRdb table lists in-frame clones only, not all of them. The table records around 2.5 million clones, 80% to 95% of them present only once. Sequencing was carried out using naive CD4+ T cells from PBMCs. The sample's subset: CD45RA+ positively selected. The sequence was obtained from a man between 18 and 29 years old in good health. Some clones in this sample may be carry-over from other donors' samples. V is TRBV5-1 and J is TRBJ1-1, with TRBD1 matching 9 bases. CDR3 sequence (DNA): TGCGCCAGCAGCGCAGGGACAGGGACGAACACTGAAGCTTTCTTT. Protein: CASSAGTGTNTEAFF. Using reference TRBV5-1 and TRBJ1-1 for the parts outside the CDR3, the full variable domain is KAGVTQTPRYLIKTRGQQVTLSCSPISGHRSVSWYQQTPGQGLQFLFEYFSETQRNKGNFPGRFSGRQFSNSRSEMNVSTLELGDSALYLCASSAGTGTNTEAFFGQGTRLTVV.